This TCR beta chain was obtained from a study of blood T cell repertoires in COVID-19. For the study at large: COVID-19 samples, acute and convalescent, were from the United States, Italy and Spain. The analysed material was cDNA or gDNA that came from T cells, B-cell-depleted T cells, or PBMCs.

The repertoire was sequenced with immunoSEQ multiplex PCR; TCRdb's copy has only in-frame clones and lacks some. The profile shows more than 200,000 clones, 65% to 90% of them singletons. Germline CDR1 KGHSH, CDR2 LQKENI. Trimming removed 1 base at V and 5 bases at J, with 14 bases between. The CDR3 runs 15 residues. The origin of this receptor is a woman in her thirties or forties who had recovered from COVID-19. Sequencing was done on a sample of peripheral blood. J is TRBJ1-1 and V is TRBV18; D is possibly TRBD1 (5 bases). CDR3: CASSPQAGSWTEAFF. CDR3 nucleotides: TGTGCCAGCTCACCACAGGCAGGGTCGTGGACTGAAGCTTTCTTT.